This TCR beta chain was observed in a study of T-cell reconstitution after alpha-beta-depleted transplantation in children. Unique molecular identifiers were incorporated during preparation of the TCRbeta library. One entry per CDR3 protein, called by TCRdb with MiXCR from the PCR reads. This sample yields around 370,000 distinct CDR3 sequences, of which approximately 10% are seen a single time; 2% to 2.5% belongs to the top ten. The sequence was obtained from a human donor who donated a stem cell graft to a child with acute lymphoblastic leukemia. This material consisted of PBMCs from the stem cell graft donor, taken from the stem cell graft.

The CDR3 DNA reads TGTGCCAGCAGCTTGCGGAGGACCTCCTACAATGAGCAGTTCTTC. Its protein product is CASSLRRTSYNEQFF. The chain is built from TRBV5-6 and TRBJ2-1; D is perhaps TRBD2 (5 bases). With 1 base removed from V and 0 bases from J, the gap between germline ends came to 8 bases. The CDR3 is 15 residues long. Germline CDR1 is SGHDT and CDR2 is YYEEEE.